The source of this TCR beta chain is a study of metastatic and nonmetastatic thyroid tumors (dated by TCRdb to about 2020). A note on the overall study: Repertoires were compared across peripheral blood and tumor or nodule tissue samples from malignant and benign thyroid patients. Results the study describes overall, beyond this receptor: In both blood and tumor samples, TCR beta diversity was reported to be significantly higher in malignant tumors than in benign nodules.

The library was prepared using PCR. Instrument on record: Illumina HiSeq 4000. High-throughput sequencing was used to profile the CDR3 region of the TCR beta-chain in every patient. As for how the authors treated the data: The researchers built a classifier to tell apart papillary thyroid cancer patients with distant metastasis, based on CDR3 differences among clinicopathological groups. The Shannon index was used to measure repertoire diversity, and the Morisita-Horn index was used to measure how similar tumor and blood repertoires were. In-frame beta chains were kept once TCRdb had trimmed the public reads at Q25 with fastp and called clones with MiXCR. TCRdb, rather than the study authors, made the V and J calls. Within this sample are about 13,000 clones, with under 30% of them counted one time only. 3.6% of the sample lies in the top ten. This clone has ten or more counts. Its antigen is currently not known. There are no base qualities to consult, and no much larger clone falls within one base.

No treatment had been received by any patient before thyroid surgery. Using T-cell receptor beta sequencing, the researchers looked back retrospectively at clinical samples from patients, gathered between the early 2010s and the late 2010s. The V and J ends are trimmed by 3 bases and 2 bases, leaving 10 bases between them. The CDR3 runs 14 residues from the cysteine to the phenylalanine. Only CDR3 DNA remains: 42 bases, in frame from the first base. The germline V gene yields SGDLS for CDR1 and YYNGEE for CDR2. The clonotype originates from a female donor with papillary thyroid cancer or a benign thyroid nodule (not recorded which). Some clones in this sample may be carry-over from other donors' samples. Sequencing input: blood. Recombination joined TRBV9 with TRBJ2-3, and the D gene may be TRBD2, 6 bases matching. This receptor has the CDR3 CASSEEGLTDTQYF. In nucleotide form, the sequence is TGTGCCAGCAGCGAGGAGGGCCTCACAGATACGCAGTATTTT.